The clone carrying this TCR beta chain was counted only a few times. Its specificity is not known. Trimming left V 6 bases short and J 3 bases short, with 11 bases between. This CDR3 comprises 14 residues. Via MiXCR, TCRdb re-called the 5' RACE reads, giving one row per CDR3 protein. The repertoire holds around 300,000 distinct CDR3 sequences, with 14% to 15% as singletons. This entry comes from a study of CD8 T cells in ankylosing spondylitis. Study findings and constraints: Seven to nine highly homologous variants formed a TCR beta motif that appeared characteristic of ankylosing spondylitis blood.

The source is a male donor with ankylosing spondylitis or in good health (not recorded which). Sequences were obtained from blood, either unsorted or a sorted T cell fraction (not recorded which). The chain is built from TRBV12-3 or TRBV12-4 and TRBJ1-4, with D tentatively TRBD1 (6 bases). The chain's CDR3 is CASSSTGPNEKLFF. The CDR3 coding sequence is TGTGCCAGCAGCTCGACAGGCCCTAATGAAAAACTGTTTTTT.